A single sample gave rise to the 20 T cell receptor delta chains below, sequenced in a study of γδ T cells in repeated Plasmodium falciparum infection. Gammadelta T cells were flow-sorted from PBMC into Vgamma9/Vdelta2+ and Vdelta2-negative populations for bulk analysis. TCRdb applied CATT to the multiplex PCR reads for clone calling. Counted here are 90,000 to 95,000 delta-chain clones, less than 1% occurring once; the ten biggest clones make up more than 9%. The sample consisted of gamma-delta T cells from blood. The receptors come from a pool of human donors (malaria-infected and uninfected, not separated).

In its sample, this clone was seen a few times. For this DNA, TCRdb reports the protein of a much larger clone, which diverges at residue 5, most likely from a read error; the protein presented here is translated directly from the DNA. This chain connects TRDV1 to TRDJ1, with D perhaps matching TRDD2 (5 bases). TCRdb offers no J gene call, so here the DNA was matched to germline to obtain one. The V and J ends lost 3 bases and 1 base respectively, with 21 bases between them. The germline gives CDR1 TSWWSYY, CDR2 QGS. The CDR3 covers 18 residues. The CDR3 DNA reads TGTGCTCTTGGGGACTACCTCTTCCCGTCTTACTTCACCGATAAACTCATCTTT. It yields the protein CALGDYLFPSYFTDKLIF.

About this clone itself: The TCRdb record carries a much larger clone's protein, which differs from this DNA's translation at residue 5; a read error is the likely cause, and the protein listed here is the DNA translation. V is TRDV2 and J is TRDJ3, with 9 bases identical to TRDD3. The J gene was not available in TCRdb and was assigned here by matching the DNA to germline segments. The CDR3 is 19 residues long. Germline V lookup: CDR1 GEAIGNYY, CDR2 EKD. V dropped 2 bases and J dropped 1; count of bases not matched to a gene: 8. This CDR3 is CACDIVLGDYSWDTRQMFF. The CDR3 DNA reads TGTGCCTGTGACATCGTACTGGGGGACTATTCCTGGGACACCCGACAGATGTTTTTC.

The sample holds a few counts of this clone. The protein TCRdb lists belongs to a much larger clone and differs from this DNA's translation at residue 14, which points to a read error; the protein shown is made from the DNA. The V gene reported is TRDV1; the J gene is uncalled; the D call in the table, TRDD3, was not verified against the DNA. The CDR3 runs to 15 residues. The germline gives CDR1 TSWWSYY, CDR2 QGS. The CDR3 region is CALGGFLPYTDKLTF. For the CDR3, the DNA is TGTGCTCTTGGGGGCTTTTTACCGTACACCGATAAACTCACCTTT.

Of note for this clone: Translating this DNA gives a protein that differs at residue 11 from the TCRdb one, which belongs to a much larger clone; a read error is likely, and the protein shown is this translation. The chain has TRAV36/DV7 and TRDJ1; the match to TRDD3 covers 11 bases. The CDR3 sequence is 16 residues long. CDR1 is VTNFRS, CDR2 LTSSGIE, per germline (reference sequence). The J segment lost 3 bases and the V segment lost 4 bases, leaving 11 bases of the junction unmatched. The CDR3 here is CAVSNTGGYYPDKLIF. The CDR3 DNA follows: TGTGCTGTGTCCAATACTGGGGGATATTACCCCGATAAACTCATCTTT.

This clone was counted between two and nine times. With a far larger clone one base away, a read error is the likely cause. The sample carries other DNA sequences with the same CDR3. This chain connects TRDV2 to TRDJ1; 9 nucleotides line up with TRDD3. TCRdb offers no J gene call, so here the DNA was matched to germline to obtain one. The trim removed 1 base at V and 2 bases at J, leaving 7 bases unmatched. CDR1 and CDR2 from the germline V gene are GEAIGNYY and EKD. The CDR3 sequence is 16 residues long. The CDR3 reads CACDTRLGDYTDKLIF. The CDR3, as DNA: TGTGCCTGTGACACGAGGCTGGGGGATTATACCGATAAACTCATCTTT.

This clone was seen repeatedly, ten times or more. With only one base between it and a far larger clone, this is likely a read error. This CDR3 is also generated by other DNA sequences in the sample. The chain has TRDV3 and TRDJ1, with 12 bases lining up with TRDD3. CDR1 and CDR2 (germline): TVYSNPD, GDNSRS (reference sequence). V was pared by 4 bases and J by 0 bases, with 6 bases of the junction left unmatched. This CDR3 contains 15 residues. As DNA, the CDR3 is TGTGCCTCCTGGGGGATACGGACTAACACCGATAAACTCATCTTT. It codes for CASWGIRTNTDKLIF.

About this clone itself: TCRdb's entry gives the protein of a much larger clone, which mismatches this DNA's translation at residue 4, likely from a read error; the protein reported here is translated from the DNA. The chain recombines TRDV1 with TRDJ1; no definite D call. Here the J gene was assigned by germline matching of the DNA, as TCRdb has none. Germline V gives CDR1 TSWWSYY, CDR2 QGS. The CDR3 covers 16 residues. V was shortened by 8 bases and J by 3 bases, with 22 bases between the two germline ends. CDR3 sequence reads: CALMTATRSSADKLIF. As DNA, the CDR3 is TGTGCTCTTATGACCGCAACAAGGAGTTCGGCCGATAAACTCATCTTT.

In regard to this clone: The protein TCRdb gives is from a much larger clone and does not agree with this DNA's translation at residue 15, likely a read error; the protein shown here comes from the DNA. The chain uses TRDV2 and TRDJ1, with 13 bases fitting TRDD3. Germline V gives CDR1 GEAIGNYY, CDR2 EKD. The CDR3 runs 22 residues. V lost 0 bases, J lost 2 bases, and 20 bases stayed unmatched. The CDR3 DNA is TGTGCCTGTGACACCCTTAAGAATCCCGTACTGGGGGATACGCAACAGACCGATAAACTCATCTTT. Translating gives CACDTLKNPVLGDTQQTDKLIF.

This clone was recorded a few times. The protein given by TCRdb reflects a much larger clone and differs at residue 13 from this DNA's translation, likely from a read error; the protein shown is the DNA's translation. The chain employs TRDV2 and TRDJ1; 8 nucleotides agree with TRDD3. The J gene was not available in TCRdb and was assigned here by matching the DNA to germline segments. This CDR3 is 16 amino acids long. Germline V CDR1 and CDR2: GEAIGNYY, EKD. CDR3 bases: TGTGCCTGTGACGAAGTTTCGAGGGATACGACCGATGAACTCATCTTT. It translates to CACDEVSRDTTDELIF.

This clone appeared a few times. This DNA's translation differs at residue 3 from TCRdb's protein, which comes from a much larger clone; a read error is likely, and the protein shown is translated from the DNA. V and J are TRDV1 and TRDJ1, with a weak D call TRDD3 (5 bases). CDR3 length equals 15 residues. Germline CDR1 reads TSWWSYY; CDR2 reads QGS. Here the CDR3 DNA reads TGTGCTCGTGGGGAACCGGACAGTAGGGCCGATAAACTCATCTTT. Its protein is CARGEPDSRADKLIF.

This clone was observed a few times. The TCRdb protein, from a much larger clone, departs from this DNA's translation at residue 3, likely by read error; the protein shown derives from the DNA. The chain recombines TRAV38-2/DV8 with TRDJ1; TRDD3 aligns across 13 bases. The J gene was missing in TCRdb and was found by matching the end of the DNA to germline. The CDR3 sequence is 22 residues long. Germline V gives CDR1 TSESDYY, CDR2 QEAYKQQN. Here the CDR3 reads CACRRFFAFPPSTGGYADKLIF. In DNA, the CDR3 is TGTGCTTGTAGGAGATTCTTTGCCTTCCCCCCGAGTACTGGGGGATACGCCGATAAACTCATCTTT.

This clone was counted between two and nine times. A far larger clone is one nucleotide away, so this likely arose from a read error. Other DNA sequences in this specimen translate into the identical CDR3. This chain joins TRDV1 and TRDJ1, with no clear D. No J gene is reported in TCRdb; it was inferred here by comparing the DNA with germline. The CDR3 runs to 18 residues. Germline lookup yields CDR1 TSWWSYY and CDR2 QGS. The CDR3 spells CALGDQRLSDCNTDKLIF. CDR3 DNA sequence: TGTGCTCTTGGGGACCAAAGACTTTCTGACTGTAACACCGACAAACTCATCTTT.

Details on this clone: Mismatch with germline at one junction end may stem from a read error. The V and J genes are TRDV1 and TRDJ1; tentative D call: TRDD3 (5 bases). No J gene was available from TCRdb, and it was assigned here by a germline match of the DNA. Germline lookup yields CDR1 TSWWSYY and CDR2 QGS. This CDR3 region has 13 residues. CDR3 region: CSGPVGRTDKLIF. The CDR3 DNA reads as TGCTCTGGTCCTGTGGGGAGGACCGATAAACTCATCTTT.

This clone was seen ten or more times. TCRdb's listed protein matches a much larger clone and diverges from this DNA's translation at residue 10, likely through a read error; the protein shown comes from the DNA. The chain employs TRDV2 and TRDJ1; TRDD3 matches at 10 bases. TCRdb supplies no J gene; here it was assigned by aligning the nucleotide sequence to germline. The V segment lost 4 bases and the J segment 10 bases; nucleotides outside the gene matches: 8. CDR1 is GEAIGNYY and CDR2 is EKD in the germline V gene. The CDR3 loop spans 13 amino acids. CDR3 sequence: CACDLLGDHRLIF. The CDR3, as DNA: TGTGCCTGTGATTTACTGGGGGATCATAGACTCATCTTT.

This clone occurred many times. This probably arose from a read error, given a far larger clone one base away. Within the sample, other DNA sequences also encode this same CDR3. CDR3 sequence reads: CACDTVGNTDKLIF. As DNA, the CDR3 is TGTGCTTGTGACACCGTCGGAAACACCGATAAACTCATCTTT. This sequence joins TRDV2 and TRDJ1; D call uncertain. TCRdb records no J gene; here it was assigned by comparing the DNA to germline. CDR3 size: 14 residues. The V gene's germline CDR1 is GEAIGNYY and CDR2 EKD.

Note on this clone: It is likely a read error: a sequence one base away is far more abundant. Within the sample, other DNA sequences also encode this same CDR3. The chain is built from TRDV2 and TRDJ1; D is unclear. TCRdb is silent on the J gene; assignment here came from matching the DNA to germline. The germline V and J ends were trimmed by 0 bases and 2 bases, with 12 bases remaining between them. This CDR3 comprises 15 residues. Per the germline V gene, CDR1 is GEAIGNYY and CDR2 is EKD. DNA for the CDR3: TGTGCCTGTGACACCCTCGAGGGAGAGACCGATAAACTCATCTTT. This codes for CACDTLEGETDKLIF.

This clone came up a few times. A read error is the likely source, as a far larger clone sits one nucleotide away. Different DNA sequences within this sample yield the same CDR3. This chain links TRDV2 with TRDJ1; the match to TRDD3 covers 7 bases. Because TCRdb records no J gene, it was assigned here through a match of the DNA to germline. The CDR3 runs 18 residues. CDR1 and CDR2 (germline): GEAIGNYY, EKD. Losses at the gene ends were 1 base for V and 3 bases for J; bases not matched to a gene: 16. CDR3 bases: TGTGCCTGTGACACAATTTCAATGGGGGAAAAAGGATCCGATAAACTCATCTTT. Amino acids: CACDTISMGEKGSDKLIF.

In its sample, this clone was seen a few times. A read error likely explains this, since a far larger clone differs by one base. This same CDR3 is encoded by further DNA sequences in the sample. The J segment was not called; the V segment is TRDV2. Per the germline V gene, CDR1 is GEAIGNYY and CDR2 is EKD. This CDR3 has 18 amino acids. The DNA for the CDR3 is TGTGCCTGTGACACCCCGCGGGGGGGTCCCGGTCCCACCGATAAACTCATCTTC. It specifies CACDTPRGGPGPTDKLIF.

This clone was observed a handful of times. This DNA translates differently at residue 6 from the TCRdb protein, which is that of a much larger clone; a read error is likely, and the protein shown is the DNA's own translation. V is TRDV1 and J is TRDJ1, with TRDD3 matching 12 bases. This CDR3 is built from 22 residues. V shed 6 bases and J 3 bases; nucleotides not matched to a gene: 26. Germline V gene lookup returns CDR1 TSWWSYY and CDR2 QGS. The CDR3 sequence is CALGDCPSVRGILGDTPDKLIF. In DNA form, the CDR3 reads TGTGCTCTTGGAGATTGCCCTTCTGTGAGGGGGATACTGGGGGATACACCCGATAAACTCATCTTT.

This clone was observed many times. For this DNA, TCRdb reports the protein of a much larger clone, which diverges at residue 11, most likely from a read error; the protein presented here is translated directly from the DNA. V is TRDV2 and J is TRDJ1; 8 nucleotides align to TRDD3. Germline loops: CDR1 GEAIGNYY, CDR2 EKD. This CDR3 is 15 amino acids long. CDR3 region: CACDLLGENTGKLIF. CDR3 coding DNA: TGTGCCTGTGACCTTCTGGGGGAAAACACCGGTAAACTCATCTTT.